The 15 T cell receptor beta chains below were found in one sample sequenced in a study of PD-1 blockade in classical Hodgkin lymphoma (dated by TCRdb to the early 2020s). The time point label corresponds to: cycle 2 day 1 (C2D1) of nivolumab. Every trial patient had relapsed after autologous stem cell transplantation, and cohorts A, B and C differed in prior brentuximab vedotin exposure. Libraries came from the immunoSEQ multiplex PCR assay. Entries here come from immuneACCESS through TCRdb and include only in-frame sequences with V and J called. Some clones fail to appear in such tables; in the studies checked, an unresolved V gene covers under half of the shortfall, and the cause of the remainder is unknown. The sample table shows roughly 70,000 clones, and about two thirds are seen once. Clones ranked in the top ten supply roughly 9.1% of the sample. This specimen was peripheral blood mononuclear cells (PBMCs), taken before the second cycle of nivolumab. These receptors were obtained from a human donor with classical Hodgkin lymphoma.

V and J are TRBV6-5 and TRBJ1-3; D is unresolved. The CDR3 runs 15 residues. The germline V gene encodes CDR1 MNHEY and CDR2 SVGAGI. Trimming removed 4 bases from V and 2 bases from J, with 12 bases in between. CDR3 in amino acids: CASSFGGEPGNTIYF. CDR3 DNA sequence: TGTGCCAGCAGTTTTGGCGGGGAACCTGGAAACACCATATATTTT.

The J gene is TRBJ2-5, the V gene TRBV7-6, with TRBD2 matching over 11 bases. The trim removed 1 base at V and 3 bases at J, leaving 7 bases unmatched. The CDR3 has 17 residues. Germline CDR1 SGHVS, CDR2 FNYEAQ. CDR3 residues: CASSLETVTSGKETQYF. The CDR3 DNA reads TGTGCCAGCAGCTTAGAAACGGTGACTAGCGGGAAAGAGACCCAGTACTTC.

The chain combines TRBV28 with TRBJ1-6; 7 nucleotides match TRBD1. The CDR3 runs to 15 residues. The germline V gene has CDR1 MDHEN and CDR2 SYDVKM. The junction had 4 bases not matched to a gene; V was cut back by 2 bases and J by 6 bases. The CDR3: CASSLGTAFNSPLHF. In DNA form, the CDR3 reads TGTGCCAGCAGTTTAGGGACAGCCTTTAATTCACCCCTCCACTTT.

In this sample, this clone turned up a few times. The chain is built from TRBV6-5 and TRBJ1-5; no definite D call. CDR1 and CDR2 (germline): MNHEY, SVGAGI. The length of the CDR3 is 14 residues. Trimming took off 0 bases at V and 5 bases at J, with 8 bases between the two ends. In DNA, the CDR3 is TGTGCCAGCAGTTACTCGTTCGGGGATCAGCCCCAGCATTTT. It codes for CASSYSFGDQPQHF.

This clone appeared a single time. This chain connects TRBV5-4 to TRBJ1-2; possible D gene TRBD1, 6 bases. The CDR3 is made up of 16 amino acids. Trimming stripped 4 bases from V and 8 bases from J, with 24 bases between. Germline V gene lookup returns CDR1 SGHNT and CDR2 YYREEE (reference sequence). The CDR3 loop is CASSRLGGSIDWGYTF. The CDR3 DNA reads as TGTGCCAGCAGCCGCCTTGGGGGCTCTATAGACTGGGGCTACACCTTC. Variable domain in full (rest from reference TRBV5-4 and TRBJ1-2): ETGVTQSPTHLIKTRGQQVTLRCSSQSGHNTVSWYQQALGQGPQFIFQYYREEENGRGNFPPRFSGLQFPNYSSELNVNALELDDSALYLCASSRLGGSIDWGYTFGSGTRLTVV.

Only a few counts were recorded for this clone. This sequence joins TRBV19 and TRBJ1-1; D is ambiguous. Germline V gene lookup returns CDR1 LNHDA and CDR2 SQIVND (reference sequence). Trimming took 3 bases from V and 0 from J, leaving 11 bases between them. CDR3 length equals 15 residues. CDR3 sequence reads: CASSIHGAVNTEAFF. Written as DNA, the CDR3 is TGTGCCAGTAGTATTCATGGTGCCGTGAACACTGAAGCTTTCTTT.

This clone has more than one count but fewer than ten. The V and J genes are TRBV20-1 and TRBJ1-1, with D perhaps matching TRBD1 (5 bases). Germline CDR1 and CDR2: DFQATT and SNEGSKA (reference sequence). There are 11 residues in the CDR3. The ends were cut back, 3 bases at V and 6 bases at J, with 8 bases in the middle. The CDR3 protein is CSASQGPEAFF. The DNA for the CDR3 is TGCAGTGCTAGTCAGGGTCCTGAAGCTTTCTTT.

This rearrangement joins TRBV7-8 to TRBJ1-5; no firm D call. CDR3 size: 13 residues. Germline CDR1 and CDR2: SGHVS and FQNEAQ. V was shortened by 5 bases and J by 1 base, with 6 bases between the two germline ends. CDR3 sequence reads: CASSLASNQPQHF. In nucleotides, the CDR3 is TGTGCCAGCAGCCTGGCCAGCAATCAGCCCCAGCATTTT.

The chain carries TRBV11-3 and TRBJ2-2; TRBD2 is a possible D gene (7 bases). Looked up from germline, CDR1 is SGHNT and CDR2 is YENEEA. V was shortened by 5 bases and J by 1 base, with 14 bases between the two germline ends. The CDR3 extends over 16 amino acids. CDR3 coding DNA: TGTGCCAGCAGCCCAACGAGGGGGGGGAACACCGGGGAGCTGTTTTTT. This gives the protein CASSPTRGGNTGELFF.

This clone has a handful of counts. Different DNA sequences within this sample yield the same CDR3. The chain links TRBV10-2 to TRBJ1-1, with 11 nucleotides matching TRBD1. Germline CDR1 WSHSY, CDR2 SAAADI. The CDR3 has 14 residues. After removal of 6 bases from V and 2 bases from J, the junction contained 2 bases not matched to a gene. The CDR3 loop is CASRGTGGNTEAFF. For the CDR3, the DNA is TGCGCCAGCAGGGGGACAGGGGGTAACACTGAAGCTTTCTTT.

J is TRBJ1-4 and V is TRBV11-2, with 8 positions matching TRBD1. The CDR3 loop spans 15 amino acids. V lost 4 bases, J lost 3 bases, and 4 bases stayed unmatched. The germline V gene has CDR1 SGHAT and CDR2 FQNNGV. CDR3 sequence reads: CASSSQGQANEKLFF. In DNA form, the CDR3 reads TGTGCCAGCAGCTCACAGGGACAGGCTAATGAAAAACTGTTTTTT.

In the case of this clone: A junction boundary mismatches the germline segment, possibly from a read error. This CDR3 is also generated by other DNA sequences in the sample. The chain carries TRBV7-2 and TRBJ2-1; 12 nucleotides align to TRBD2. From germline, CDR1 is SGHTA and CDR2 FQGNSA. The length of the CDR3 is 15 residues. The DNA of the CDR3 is TGTGCCAGCAGCCGGACTAGCGGGACCCACAATGAGCAATTCTTC. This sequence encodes CASSRTSGTHNEQFF.

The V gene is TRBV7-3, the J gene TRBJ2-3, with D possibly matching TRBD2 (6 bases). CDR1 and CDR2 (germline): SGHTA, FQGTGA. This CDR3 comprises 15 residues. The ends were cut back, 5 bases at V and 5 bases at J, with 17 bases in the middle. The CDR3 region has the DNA TGTGCCAGCAGCCTTTCTCGGGGGTCCCAAGATACGCAGTATTTT. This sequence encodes CASSLSRGSQDTQYF.

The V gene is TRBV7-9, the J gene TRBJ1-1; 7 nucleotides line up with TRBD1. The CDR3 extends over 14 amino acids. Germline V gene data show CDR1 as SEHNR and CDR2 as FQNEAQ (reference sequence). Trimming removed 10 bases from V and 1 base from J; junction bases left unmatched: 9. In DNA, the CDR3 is TGTGCCACTTCGGACAGGCCCTGGAACACTGAAGCTTTCTTT. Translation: CATSDRPWNTEAFF.

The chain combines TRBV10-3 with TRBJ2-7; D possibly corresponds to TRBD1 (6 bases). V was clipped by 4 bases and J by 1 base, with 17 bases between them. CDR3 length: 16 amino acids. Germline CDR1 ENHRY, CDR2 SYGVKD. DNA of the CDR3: TGTGCCATCAGTGGGCCCCAAGGACAGTTATCCTACGAGCAGTACTTC. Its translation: CAISGPQGQLSYEQYF.